This TCR beta chain was sequenced in a study of cytomegalovirus exposure and HLA in healthy donors. Notes on the study in general: The study labeled 150 to 200 TCR beta chains cytomegalovirus-associated. Later analysis identified a missense DCLRE1C variant that was linked to TCR beta V- and J-gene trimming. Researchers reported from a later analysis that most CMV-associated TCR beta chains appeared HLA-restricted.

Details on this clone: Its specificity is not known.

The PCR had 60 Vbeta and 13 Jbeta primers. Per the original methods: Unique TCR beta chains numbered approximately 80 million in a later analysis, with around 12 million shared. Assay: immunoSEQ multiplex PCR; the TCRdb copy retains only in-frame clones and omits some. The V and J calls and clone size are taken from that table; D and trimming were inferred from the DNA. The sample includes roughly 150,000 clones, nearly 85% of them seen just once. The germline V gene has CDR1 KGHSH and CDR2 LQKENI. The CDR3 loop spans 14 amino acids. J lost 5 bases, V lost 4 bases, and 8 bases had no gene match. This TCR came from a male donor in good health and CMV-seronegative. The rearrangement joins TRBV18 to TRBJ2-7; 7 bases are a match to TRBD2. Sequencing input: PBMCs. CDR3 bases: TGTGCCAGCTCACGCGGGGGTGGACCCCACGAGCAGTACTTC. Translation gives CASSRGGGPHEQYF.